This T cell receptor (beta chain) comes out of a study of shared clonotypes between healthy human individuals. CD45RO-negative CD8 cells positively selected for CCR7 made up the naive population, which excluded terminally differentiated effector memory CD45RA+ cells. The assay was immunoSEQ multiplex PCR, and TCRdb's table has in-frame clones only and misses some. The sample yields about 2.1 million clones, over 85% seen once. This CDR3 is 15 amino acids long. The trim removed 6 bases at V and 5 bases at J, leaving 11 bases unmatched. Germline lookup yields CDR1 LNHDA and CDR2 SQIVND (reference sequence).

The source material was naive CD8+ T cells from PBMCs. This clonotype was obtained from a man between 18 and 35 years old in good health. Some clones in this sample may be carry-over from other donors' samples. V usage is TRBV19 and J usage is TRBJ2-7, with TRBD1 matching 9 bases. The CDR3 coding sequence is TGTGCCAGTAGCCCAAACCGGGACAGGGACCACGAGCAGTACTTC. It encodes CASSPNRDRDHEQYF.